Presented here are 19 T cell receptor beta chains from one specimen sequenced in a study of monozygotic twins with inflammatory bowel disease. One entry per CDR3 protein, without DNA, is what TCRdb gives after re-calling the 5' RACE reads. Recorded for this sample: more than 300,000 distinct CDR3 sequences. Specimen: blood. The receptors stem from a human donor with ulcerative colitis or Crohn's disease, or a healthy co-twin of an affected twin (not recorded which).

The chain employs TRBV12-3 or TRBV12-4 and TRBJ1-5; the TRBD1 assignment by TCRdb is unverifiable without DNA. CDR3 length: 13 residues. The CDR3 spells CASSPQGNQPQHF.

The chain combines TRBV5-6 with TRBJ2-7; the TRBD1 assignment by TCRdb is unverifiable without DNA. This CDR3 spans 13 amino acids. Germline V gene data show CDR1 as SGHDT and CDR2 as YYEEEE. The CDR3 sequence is CASSGRGYYEQYF.

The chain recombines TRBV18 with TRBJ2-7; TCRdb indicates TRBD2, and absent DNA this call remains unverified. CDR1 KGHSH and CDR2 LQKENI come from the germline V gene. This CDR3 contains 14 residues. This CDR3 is CASSPGLATYEQYF.

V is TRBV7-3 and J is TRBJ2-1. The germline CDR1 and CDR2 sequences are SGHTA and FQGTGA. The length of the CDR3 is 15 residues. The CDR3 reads CASSFPGSSYNEQFF.

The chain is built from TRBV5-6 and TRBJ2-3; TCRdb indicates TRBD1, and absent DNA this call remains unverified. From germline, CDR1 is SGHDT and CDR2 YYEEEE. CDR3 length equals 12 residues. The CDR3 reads CASSLQEDTQYF.

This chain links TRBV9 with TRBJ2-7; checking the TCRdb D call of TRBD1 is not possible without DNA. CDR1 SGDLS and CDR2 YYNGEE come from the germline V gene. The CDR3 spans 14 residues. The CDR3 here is CASSGAGVINEQYF. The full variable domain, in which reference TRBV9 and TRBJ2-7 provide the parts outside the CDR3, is DSGVTQTPKHLITATGQRVTLRCSPRSGDLSVYWYQQSLDQGLQFLIQYYNGEERAKGNILERFSAQQFPDLHSELNLSSLELGDSALYFCASSGAGVINEQYFGPGTRLTVT.

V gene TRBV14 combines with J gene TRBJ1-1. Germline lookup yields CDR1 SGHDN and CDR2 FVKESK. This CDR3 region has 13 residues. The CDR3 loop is CASSQGITTEAFF.

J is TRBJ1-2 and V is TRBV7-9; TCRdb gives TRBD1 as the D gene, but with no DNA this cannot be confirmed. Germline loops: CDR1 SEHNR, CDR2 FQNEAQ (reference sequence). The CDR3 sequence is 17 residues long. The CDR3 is CASPFYEGVTSCYGYTF.

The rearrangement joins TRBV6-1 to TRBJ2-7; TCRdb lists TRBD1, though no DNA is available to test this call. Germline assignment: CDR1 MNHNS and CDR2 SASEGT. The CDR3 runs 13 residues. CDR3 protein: CASSGDSSYEQYF.

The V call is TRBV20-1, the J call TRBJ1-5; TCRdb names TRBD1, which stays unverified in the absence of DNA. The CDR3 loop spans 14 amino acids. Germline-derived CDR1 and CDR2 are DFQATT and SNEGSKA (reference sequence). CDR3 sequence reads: CSARRVGENQPQHF.

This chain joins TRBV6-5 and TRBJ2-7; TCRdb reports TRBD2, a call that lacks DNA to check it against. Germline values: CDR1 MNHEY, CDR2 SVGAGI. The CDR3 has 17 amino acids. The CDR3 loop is CASSYSASGTYSYEQYF.

The CDR3 protein is CASRPGGRSEAFF. The chain recombines TRBV6-5 with TRBJ1-1. Per germline, CDR1 MNHEY and CDR2 SVGAGI. This CDR3 comprises 13 residues.

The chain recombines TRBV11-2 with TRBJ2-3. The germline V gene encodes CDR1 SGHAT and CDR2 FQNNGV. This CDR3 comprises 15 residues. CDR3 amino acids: CASSLEFGDTDTQYF.

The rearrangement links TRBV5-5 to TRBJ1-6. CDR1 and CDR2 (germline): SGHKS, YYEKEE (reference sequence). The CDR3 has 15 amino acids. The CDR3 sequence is CASSGMRGPNSPLHF.

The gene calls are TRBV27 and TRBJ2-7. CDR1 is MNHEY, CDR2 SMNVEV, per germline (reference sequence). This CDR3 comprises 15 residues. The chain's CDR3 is CASRVSLPPPYEQYF.

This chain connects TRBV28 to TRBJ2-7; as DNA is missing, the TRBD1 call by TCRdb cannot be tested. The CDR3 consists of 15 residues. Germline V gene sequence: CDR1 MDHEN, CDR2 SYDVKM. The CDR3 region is CASSTDRAGSDEQYF.

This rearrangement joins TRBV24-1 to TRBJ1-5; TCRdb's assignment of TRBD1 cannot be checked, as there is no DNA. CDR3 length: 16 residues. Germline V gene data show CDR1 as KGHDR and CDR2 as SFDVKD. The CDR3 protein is CATSQSGVSSNQPQHF.

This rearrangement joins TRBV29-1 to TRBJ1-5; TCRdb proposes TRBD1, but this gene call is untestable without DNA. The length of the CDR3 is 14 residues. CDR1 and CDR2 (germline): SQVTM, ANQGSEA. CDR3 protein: CSVVLAGINQPQHF.

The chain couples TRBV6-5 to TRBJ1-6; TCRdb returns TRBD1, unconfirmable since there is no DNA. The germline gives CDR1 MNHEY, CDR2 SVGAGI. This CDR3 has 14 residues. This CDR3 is CASSYAVGVSPLHF.